These T cell receptor beta chains were read from a single sample in a study of blood T cell repertoires in COVID-19. TCRdb's table, derived via immunoSEQ multiplex PCR, lists solely in-frame clones and lacks some. In the table there are about 310,000 clones, under 90% of which are singletons. Sequenced material: PBMCs or T cells enriched from blood (not recorded which). The receptors here all came from a man aged 60 to 75 who had recovered from COVID-19. Both conserved end residues are part of each CDR3. The D gene is left open where the match is weak. Some rows mark clone size as missing; the rest say once, few, many or name a class of expanded clone.

V	J	D	size	CDR3	DNA
TRBV11-1	TRBJ2-1	.	.	CASSFEIADYNEQFF	TGTGCCAGCAGCTTTGAGATAGCGGACTACAATGAGCAGTTCTTC
TRBV28	TRBJ1-2	.	.	CASSSNDIYGYTF	TGTGCCAGCAGTTCTAACGATATCTATGGCTACACCTTC
TRBV15	TRBJ1-2	TRBD1	once	CATSRDQGAGDDGYTF	TGTGCCACCAGCAGAGATCAGGGGGCGGGGGACGATGGCTACACCTTC
TRBV2	TRBJ2-1	.	.	CASSETATYNEQFF	TGTGCCAGCAGTGAAACAGCTACCTACAATGAGCAGTTCTTC
TRBV9	TRBJ1-2	TRBD1	.	CASSVVGATGKGYGYTF	TGTGCCAGCAGCGTAGTAGGGGCGACAGGGAAAGGATATGGCTACACCTTC
TRBV9	TRBJ1-1	.	.	CASSTFPGLNTEAFF	TGTGCCAGCAGCACCTTCCCCGGGTTGAACACTGAAGCTTTCTTT
TRBV11-3	TRBJ2-1	TRBD2	.	CASSLGLVSGNEQFF	TGTGCCAGCAGCCTGGGACTAGTCTCAGGTAATGAGCAGTTCTTC
TRBV19	TRBJ2-3	.	.	CASSIYITSPEVNTQYF	TGTGCCAGTAGTATTTACATTACTAGTCCAGAGGTGAATACGCAGTATTTT
TRBV3-1/TRBV3-2	TRBJ2-7	.	.	CASSQDFTHGQYF	TGTGCCAGCAGCCAAGATTTCACCCACGGGCAGTACTTC
TRBV6-4	TRBJ1-5	TRBD1	.	CASSDRTPPRRQGRVYRQPQHF	TGTGCCAGCAGTGACCGCACCCCCCCACGCAGACAGGGTCGAGTCTATAGGCAGCCCCAGCATTTT
TRBV5-1	TRBJ2-3	TRBD2	.	CASSRRTSGRTDTQYF	TGCGCCAGCAGCAGAAGGACTAGCGGGAGAACAGATACGCAGTATTTT
TRBV28	TRBJ1-5	TRBD1	.	CASRLQGSRPQHF	TGTGCCAGCAGACTACAGGGGTCACGGCCCCAGCATTTT
TRBV7-9	TRBJ1-2	.	few	CASSQPGGSYGYTF	TGTGCCAGCAGCCAGCCCGGCGGAAGCTATGGCTACACCTTC
TRBV4-2	TRBJ2-2	.	few	CASSQDRVSGELFF	TGTGCCAGCAGCCAAGATCGGGTCTCCGGGGAGCTGTTTTTT
TRBV28	TRBJ1-6	.	.	CASRPQQGVPPLHF	TGTGCCAGCAGACCCCAACAGGGAGTCCCACCCCTCCACTTT
TRBV5-6	TRBJ2-7	.	.	CASSPRNYEQYF	TGTGCCAGCAGCCCGAGGAACTACGAGCAGTACTTC
TRBV9	TRBJ2-3	TRBD2	.	CASSARAGGPTDTQYF	TGTGCCAGCAGCGCGCGAGCGGGAGGGCCGACAGATACGCAGTATTTT
TRBV7-9	TRBJ2-2	.	.	CASSFPGSGELFF	TGTGCCAGCAGTTTTCCCGGTTCCGGGGAGCTGTTTTTT
TRBV28	TRBJ1-5	.	few	CASSSHNQPQHF	TGTGCCAGCAGTTCCCATAATCAGCCCCAGCATTTT
TRBV7-2	TRBJ1-2	.	.	CASSYPQGTGYGYTF	TGTGCCAGCAGCTATCCTCAGGGGACGGGCTATGGCTACACCTTC
TRBV18	TRBJ1-5	.	.	CASSLTRGNQPQHF	TGTGCCAGCTCACTCACTAGGGGCAATCAGCCCCAGCATTTT
TRBV9	TRBJ1-4	.	.	CASSVTAATNEKLFF	TGTGCCAGCAGCGTAACAGCTGCAACTAATGAAAAACTGTTTTTT
TRBV5-4	TRBJ1-3	TRBD1	.	CASSLAGGTGNTIYF	TGTGCCAGCAGCTTAGCAGGGGGCACTGGAAACACCATATATTTT
TRBV28	TRBJ2-7	.	.	CASSLIGGSTTYEQYF	TGTGCCAGCAGTTTAATAGGCGGCAGTACGACCTACGAGCAGTACTTC
TRBV27	TRBJ2-3	TRBD2	once	CASSISGRGSDTQYF	TGTGCCAGCAGCATAAGCGGGAGAGGGTCAGATACGCAGTATTTT